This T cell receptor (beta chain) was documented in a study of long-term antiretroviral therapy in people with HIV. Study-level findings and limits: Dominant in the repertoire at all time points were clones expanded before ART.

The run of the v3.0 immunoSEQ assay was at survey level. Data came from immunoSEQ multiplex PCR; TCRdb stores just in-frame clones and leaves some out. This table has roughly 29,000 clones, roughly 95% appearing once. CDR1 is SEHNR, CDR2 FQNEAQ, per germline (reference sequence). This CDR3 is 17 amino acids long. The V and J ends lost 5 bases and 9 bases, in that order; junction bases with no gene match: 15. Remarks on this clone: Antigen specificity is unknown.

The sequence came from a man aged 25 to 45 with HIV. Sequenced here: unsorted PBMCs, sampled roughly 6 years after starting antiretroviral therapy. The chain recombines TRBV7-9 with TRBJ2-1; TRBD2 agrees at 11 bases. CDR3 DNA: TGTGCCAGCAGCCCCCCGGGCCTAGCGGGAGGAGGGGCTGAGCAGTTCTTC. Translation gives CASSPPGLAGGGAEQFF.